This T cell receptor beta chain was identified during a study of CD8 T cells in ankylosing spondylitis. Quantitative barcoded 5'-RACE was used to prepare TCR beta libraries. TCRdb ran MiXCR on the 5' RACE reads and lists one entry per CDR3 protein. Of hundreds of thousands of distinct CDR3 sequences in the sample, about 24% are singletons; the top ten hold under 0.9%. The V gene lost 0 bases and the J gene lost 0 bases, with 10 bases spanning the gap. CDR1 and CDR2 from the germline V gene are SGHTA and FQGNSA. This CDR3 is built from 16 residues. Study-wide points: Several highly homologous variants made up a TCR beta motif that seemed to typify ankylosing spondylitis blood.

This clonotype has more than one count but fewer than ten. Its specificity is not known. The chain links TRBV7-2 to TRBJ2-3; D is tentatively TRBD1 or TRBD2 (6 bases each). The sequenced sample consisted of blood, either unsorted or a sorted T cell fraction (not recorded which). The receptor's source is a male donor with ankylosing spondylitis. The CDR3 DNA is TGTGCCAGCAGCTTAGCGGGGGCGGGGAGCACAGATACGCAGTATTTT. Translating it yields CASSLAGAGSTDTQYF. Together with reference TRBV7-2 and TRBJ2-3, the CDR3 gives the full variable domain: GAGVSQSPSNKVTEKGKDVELRCDPISGHTALYWYRQSLGQGLEFLIYFQGNSAPDKSGLPSDRFSAERTGGSVSTLTIQRTQQEDSAVYLCASSLAGAGSTDTQYFGPGTRLTVL.